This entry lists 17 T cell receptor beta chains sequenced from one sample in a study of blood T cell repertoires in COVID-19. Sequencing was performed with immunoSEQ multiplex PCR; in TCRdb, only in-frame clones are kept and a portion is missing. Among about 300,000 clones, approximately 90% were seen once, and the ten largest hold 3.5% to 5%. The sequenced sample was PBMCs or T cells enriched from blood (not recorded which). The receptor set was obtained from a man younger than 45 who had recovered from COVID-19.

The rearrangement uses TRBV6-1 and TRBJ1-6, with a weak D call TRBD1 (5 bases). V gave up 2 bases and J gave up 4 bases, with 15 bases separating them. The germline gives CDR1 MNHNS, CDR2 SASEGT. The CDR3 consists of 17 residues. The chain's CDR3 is CASSEKGPHYYNSPLHF. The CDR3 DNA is TGTGCCAGCAGTGAAAAGGGGCCTCATTATTATAATTCACCCCTCCACTTT.

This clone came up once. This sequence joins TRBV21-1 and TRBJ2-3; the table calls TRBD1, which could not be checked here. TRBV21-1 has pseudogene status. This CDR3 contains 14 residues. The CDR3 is CASRPDSAGHTQYF. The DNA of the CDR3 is TGTGCCAGCAGACCCGACAGTGCTGGGCATACGCAGTATTTT.

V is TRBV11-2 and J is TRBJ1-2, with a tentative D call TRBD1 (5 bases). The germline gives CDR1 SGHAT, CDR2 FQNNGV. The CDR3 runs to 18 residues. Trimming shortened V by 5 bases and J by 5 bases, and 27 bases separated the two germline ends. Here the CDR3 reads CASSVGAGRDHGSYGYTF. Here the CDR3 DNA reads TGTGCCAGCAGCGTAGGGGCCGGGAGGGACCACGGATCTTATGGCTACACCTTC. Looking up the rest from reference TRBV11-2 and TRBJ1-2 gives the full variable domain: EAGVAQSPRYKIIEKRQSVAFWCNPISGHATLYWYQQILGQGPKLLIQFQNNGVVDDSQLPKDRFSAERLKGVDSTLKIQPAKLEDSAVYLCASSVGAGRDHGSYGYTFGSGTRLTVV.

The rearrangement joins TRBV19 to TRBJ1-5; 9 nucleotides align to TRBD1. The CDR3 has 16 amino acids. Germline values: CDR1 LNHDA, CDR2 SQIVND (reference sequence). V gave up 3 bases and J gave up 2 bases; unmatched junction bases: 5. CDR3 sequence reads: CASSIGDRVRNQPQHF. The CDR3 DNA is TGTGCCAGTAGTATCGGGGACAGGGTTCGCAATCAGCCCCAGCATTTT.

The chain's CDR3 is CASSPGLALYEQYF. CDR3 nucleotides: TGTGCCAGCAGCCCGGGACTAGCCCTCTACGAGCAGTACTTC. The chain couples TRBV14 to TRBJ2-7, with 9 bases fitting TRBD2. The CDR3 runs to 14 residues. Germline lookup yields CDR1 SGHDN and CDR2 FVKESK. V shed 4 bases, J shed 3 bases, and the junction held 4 bases outside the gene matches. Variable domain in full (rest from reference TRBV14 and TRBJ2-7): EAGVTQFPSHSVIEKGQTVTLRCDPISGHDNLYWYRRVMGKEIKFLLHFVKESKQDESGMPNNRFLAERTGGTYSTLKVQPAELEDSGVYFCASSPGLALYEQYFGPGTRLTVT.

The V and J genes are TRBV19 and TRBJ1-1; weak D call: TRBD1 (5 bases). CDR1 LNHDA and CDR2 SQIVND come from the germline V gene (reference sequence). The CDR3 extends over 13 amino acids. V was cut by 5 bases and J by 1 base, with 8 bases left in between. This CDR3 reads CASSEQGNTEAFF. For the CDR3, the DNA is TGTGCCAGTAGTGAGCAGGGGAACACTGAAGCTTTCTTT.

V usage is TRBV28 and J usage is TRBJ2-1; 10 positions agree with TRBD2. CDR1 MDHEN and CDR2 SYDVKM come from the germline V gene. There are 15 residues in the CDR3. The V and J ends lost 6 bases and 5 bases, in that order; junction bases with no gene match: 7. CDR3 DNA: TGTGCCAGCAGAGTTGGACTAGCGGTCAACAATGAGCAGTTCTTC. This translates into CASRVGLAVNNEQFF.

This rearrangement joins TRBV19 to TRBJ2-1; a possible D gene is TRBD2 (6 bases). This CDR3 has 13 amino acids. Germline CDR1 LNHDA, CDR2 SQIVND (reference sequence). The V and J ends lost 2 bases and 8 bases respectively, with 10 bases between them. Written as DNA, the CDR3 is TGTGCCAGTAGTATACGGGGGTGGGATGAGCAGTTCTTC. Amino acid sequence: CASSIRGWDEQFF. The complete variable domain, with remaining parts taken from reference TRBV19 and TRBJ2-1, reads DGGITQSPKYLFRKEGQNVTLSCEQNLNHDAMYWYRQDPGQGLRLIYYSQIVNDFQKGDIAEGYSVSREKKESFPLTVTSAQKNPTAFYLCASSIRGWDEQFFGPGTRLTVL.

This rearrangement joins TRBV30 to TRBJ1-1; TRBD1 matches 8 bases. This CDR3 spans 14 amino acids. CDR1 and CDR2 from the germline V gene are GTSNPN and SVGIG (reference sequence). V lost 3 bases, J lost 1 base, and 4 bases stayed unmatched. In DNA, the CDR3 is TGTGCCTGGAGGGCAGGGGGCTGGAACACTGAAGCTTTCTTT. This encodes CAWRAGGWNTEAFF.

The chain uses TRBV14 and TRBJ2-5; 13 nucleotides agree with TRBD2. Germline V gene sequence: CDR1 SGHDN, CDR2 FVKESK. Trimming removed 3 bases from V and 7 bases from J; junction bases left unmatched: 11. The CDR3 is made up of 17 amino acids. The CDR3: CASSHRTSGGSRGTQYF. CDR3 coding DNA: TGTGCCAGCAGCCACCGGACTAGCGGGGGTTCCAGGGGGACCCAGTACTTC.

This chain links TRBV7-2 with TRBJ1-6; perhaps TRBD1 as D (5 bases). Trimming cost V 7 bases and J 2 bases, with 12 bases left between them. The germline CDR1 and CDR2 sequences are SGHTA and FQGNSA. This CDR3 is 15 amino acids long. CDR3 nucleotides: TGTGCCAGCAATGGCGGGGCCGCCTATAATTCACCCCTCCACTTT. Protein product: CASNGGAAYNSPLHF.

The CDR3 DNA is TGTGCCAGCAGCTTAGGCCCCAGGGGGTGGACCCAGTACTTC. Protein sequence: CASSLGPRGWTQYF. The chain employs TRBV7-8 and TRBJ2-5; 7 bases map to TRBD1. CDR1 and CDR2 from the germline V gene are SGHVS and FQNEAQ. CDR3 length equals 14 residues. V gave up 1 base and J gave up 7 bases; unmatched junction bases: 6.

The CDR3 sequence is CASSWPGLAATDTQYF. DNA for the CDR3: TGTGCCAGCAGCTGGCCGGGACTAGCGGCCACAGATACGCAGTATTTT. The chain has TRBV7-9 and TRBJ2-3; 11 bases match TRBD2. V shed 4 bases, J shed 2 bases, and the junction held 5 bases outside the gene matches. The CDR3 spans 16 residues. Germline lookup yields CDR1 SEHNR and CDR2 FQNEAQ (reference sequence).

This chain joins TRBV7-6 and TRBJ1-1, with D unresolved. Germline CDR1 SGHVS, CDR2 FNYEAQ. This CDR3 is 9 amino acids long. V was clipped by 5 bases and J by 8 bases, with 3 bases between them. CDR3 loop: CASSIEAFF. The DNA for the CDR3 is TGTGCCAGCAGCATAGAAGCTTTCTTT. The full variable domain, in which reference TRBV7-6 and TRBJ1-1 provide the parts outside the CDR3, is GAGVSQSPRYKVTKRGQDVALRCDPISGHVSLYWYRQALGQGPEFLTYFNYEAQQDKSGLPNDRFSAERPEGSISTLTIQRTEQRDSAMYRCASSIEAFFGQGTRLTVV.

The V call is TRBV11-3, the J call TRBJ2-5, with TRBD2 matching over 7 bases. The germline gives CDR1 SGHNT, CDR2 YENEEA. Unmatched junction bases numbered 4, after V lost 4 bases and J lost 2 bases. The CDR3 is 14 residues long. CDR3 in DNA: TGTGCCAGCAGCTGGCGGGGGTGGCAAGAGACCCAGTACTTC. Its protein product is CASSWRGWQETQYF. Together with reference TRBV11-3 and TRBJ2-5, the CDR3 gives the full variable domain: EAGVVQSPRYKIIEKKQPVAFWCNPISGHNTLYWYLQNLGQGPELLIRYENEEAVDDSQLPKDRFSAERLKGVDSTLKIQPAELGDSAVYLCASSWRGWQETQYFGPGTRLLVL.

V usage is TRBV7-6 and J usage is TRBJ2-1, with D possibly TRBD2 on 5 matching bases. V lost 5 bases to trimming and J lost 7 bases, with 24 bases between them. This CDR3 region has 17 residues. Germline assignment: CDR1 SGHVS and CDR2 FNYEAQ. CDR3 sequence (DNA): TGTGCCAGCAGCAGAATCGAAACCCCCGTGGGGAGAAATGAGCAGTTCTTC. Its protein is CASSRIETPVGRNEQFF.

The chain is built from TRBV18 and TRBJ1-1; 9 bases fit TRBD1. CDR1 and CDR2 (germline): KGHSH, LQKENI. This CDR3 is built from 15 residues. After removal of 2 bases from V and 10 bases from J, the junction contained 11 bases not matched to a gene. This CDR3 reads CASSPGTGNLRRAFF. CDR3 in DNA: TGTGCCAGCTCACCAGGGACAGGGAATCTTAGGAGAGCTTTCTTT.